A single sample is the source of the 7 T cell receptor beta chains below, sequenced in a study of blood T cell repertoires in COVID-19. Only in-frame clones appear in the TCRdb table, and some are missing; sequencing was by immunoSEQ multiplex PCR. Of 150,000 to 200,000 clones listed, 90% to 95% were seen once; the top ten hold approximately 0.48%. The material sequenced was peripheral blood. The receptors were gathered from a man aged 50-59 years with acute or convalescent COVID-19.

CDR3 sequence: CASTPDWRNEQFF. The DNA for the CDR3 is TGTGCCAGCACTCCGGACTGGCGGAATGAGCAGTTCTTC. The V gene is TRBV12-3 or TRBV12-4, the J gene TRBJ2-1; tentatively, D is TRBD2 (5 bases). The length of the CDR3 is 13 residues. Trimming took off 7 bases at V and 7 bases at J, with 14 bases between the two ends.

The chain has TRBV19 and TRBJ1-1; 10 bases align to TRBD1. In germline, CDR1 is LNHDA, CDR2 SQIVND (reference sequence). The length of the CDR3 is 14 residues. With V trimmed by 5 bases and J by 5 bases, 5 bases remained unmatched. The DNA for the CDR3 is TGTGCCAGTAGTGGGACAGGGGAGAGGACTGAAGCTTTCTTT. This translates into CASSGTGERTEAFF.

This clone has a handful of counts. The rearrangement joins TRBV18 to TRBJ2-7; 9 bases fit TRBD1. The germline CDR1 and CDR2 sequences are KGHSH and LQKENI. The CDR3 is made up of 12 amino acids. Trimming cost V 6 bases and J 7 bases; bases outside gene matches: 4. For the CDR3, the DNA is TGTGCCAGCTCCGGGACAGGGCTTGAGCAGTACTTC. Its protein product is CASSGTGLEQYF.

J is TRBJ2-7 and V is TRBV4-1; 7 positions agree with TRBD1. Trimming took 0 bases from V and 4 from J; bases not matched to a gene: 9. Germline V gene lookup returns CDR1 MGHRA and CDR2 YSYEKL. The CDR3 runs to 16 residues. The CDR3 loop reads CASSQERQGLSYEQYF. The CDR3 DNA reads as TGCGCCAGCAGCCAAGAACGACAGGGATTATCGTACGAGCAGTACTTC.

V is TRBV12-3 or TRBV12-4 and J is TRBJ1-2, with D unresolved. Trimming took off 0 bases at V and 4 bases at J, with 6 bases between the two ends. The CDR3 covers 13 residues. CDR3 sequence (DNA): TGTGCCAGCAGTTTAGCGGGCAGCTATGGCTACACCTTC. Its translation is CASSLAGSYGYTF.

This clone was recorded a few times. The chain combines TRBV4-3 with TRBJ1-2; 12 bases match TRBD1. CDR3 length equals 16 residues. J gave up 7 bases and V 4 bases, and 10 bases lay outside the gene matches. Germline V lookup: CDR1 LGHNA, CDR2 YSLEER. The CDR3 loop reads CASSRYGTGGLRGYTF. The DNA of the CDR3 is TGCGCCAGCAGCCGCTACGGGACAGGGGGCTTACGTGGCTACACCTTC.

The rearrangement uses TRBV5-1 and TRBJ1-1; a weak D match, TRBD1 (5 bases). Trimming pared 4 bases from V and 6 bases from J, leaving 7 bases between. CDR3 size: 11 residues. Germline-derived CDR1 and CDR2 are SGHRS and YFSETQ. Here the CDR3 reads CASSGRAEAFF. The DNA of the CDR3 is TGCGCCAGCAGCGGCAGGGCTGAAGCTTTCTTT.